The 24 T cell receptor beta chains presented below share a single source sample, sequenced in a study of cytomegalovirus exposure and HLA in healthy donors. Using immunoSEQ multiplex PCR, the repertoire was profiled, and TCRdb retains in-frame clones only, with some absent. The sample includes a few hundred thousand clones, about nine tenths of them seen just once. Sequencing was performed on PBMCs. The receptor source for this set is a woman aged 18-30 years in good health and CMV-seronegative.

V gene TRBV4-2 combines with J gene TRBJ2-7, with 10 bases aligning to TRBD2. J gave up 5 bases and V 0 bases, and 10 bases lay outside the gene matches. The CDR3 loop spans 17 amino acids. Germline V gene data show CDR1 as LGHNA and CDR2 as YNFKEQ. CDR3 sequence (DNA): TGTGCCAGCAGCCAAGAGAGGGGCAGCGGGAGGGCCAACGAGCAGTACTTC. This sequence encodes CASSQERGSGRANEQYF.

The chain employs TRBV6-6 and TRBJ2-1; TRBD1 is a possible D gene (6 bases). The ends were cut back, 5 bases at V and 9 bases at J, with 11 bases in the middle. The CDR3 length is 12 residues. Per germline, CDR1 MNHNY and CDR2 SVGAGI (reference sequence). The CDR3 sequence: CASSPGVSEQFF. The CDR3 DNA sequence: TGTGCCAGCAGTCCAGGGGTCAGTGAGCAGTTCTTC.

This sequence joins TRBV6-1 and TRBJ1-2; maybe TRBD1 (5 bases). CDR3 length equals 16 residues. Per the germline V gene, CDR1 is MNHNS and CDR2 is SASEGT. V lost 4 bases and J 1 base, leaving 16 bases between the germline ends. The CDR3 DNA sequence: TGTGCCAGCAGTGTCTCTGACAGTCCTCATAACTATGGCTACACCTTC. This sequence encodes CASSVSDSPHNYGYTF.

J is TRBJ2-7 and V is TRBV6-5; 7 nucleotides match TRBD1. This CDR3 has 14 amino acids. Germline V gene lookup returns CDR1 MNHEY and CDR2 SVGAGI. J gave up 7 bases and V 5 bases, and 11 bases lay outside the gene matches. Written as DNA, the CDR3 is TGTGCCAGCAGTCTCGGGACAGCCTTAATGGAGCAGTACTTC. Translated, it gives CASSLGTALMEQYF.

This chain connects TRBV27 to TRBJ1-2; 7 bases match TRBD1. The CDR3 runs to 19 residues. The germline V gene encodes CDR1 MNHEY and CDR2 SMNVEV (reference sequence). Trimming took 8 bases from V and 3 from J; bases not matched to a gene: 24. The chain's CDR3 is CASAPETGTTSGRYYGYTF. The CDR3, as DNA: TGTGCCAGCGCCCCCGAGACAGGGACAACCTCAGGGAGGTACTATGGCTACACCTTC.

This chain uses TRBV10-3 with TRBJ1-3; 7 bases are shared with TRBD1. Germline V CDR1 and CDR2: ENHRY, SYGVKD. J lost 0 bases, V lost 2 bases, and 1 base had no gene match. CDR3 size: 15 residues. Written as DNA, the CDR3 is TGTGCCATCAGTGAGACAGGGGTCTCTGGAAACACCATATATTTT. It translates to CAISETGVSGNTIYF.

This rearrangement joins TRBV7-7 to TRBJ2-2, with D maybe TRBD2 (5 bases). Germline-derived CDR1 and CDR2 are SSHAT and FNYEAQ (reference sequence). The CDR3 loop spans 14 amino acids. V shed 6 bases and J shed 1 base, with 9 bases lying between them. CDR3 nucleotide sequence: TGTGCCAGCAGTAGAGGGAGGAACACCGGGGAGCTGTTTTTT. Translation: CASSRGRNTGELFF.

The J gene is TRBJ1-3, the V gene TRBV10-1; no reliable D call. Germline V gene data show CDR1 as WNHNN and CDR2 as SYGVQD (reference sequence). The V and J ends lost 2 bases and 0 bases respectively, with 5 bases between them. This CDR3 has 14 amino acids. CDR3 loop: CASSEDNSGNTIYF. As DNA, the CDR3 is TGCGCCAGCAGTGAGGACAACTCTGGAAACACCATATATTTT.

The chain is built from TRBV6-5 and TRBJ1-1; D not resolved. CDR1 and CDR2 (germline): MNHEY, SVGAGI. Between the trimmed V and J ends, which lost 8 bases and 4 bases, there was a span of 8 bases. The CDR3 covers 11 residues. The CDR3 coding sequence is TGTGCCAGCTCGAGGTTCACTGAAGCTTTCTTT. Its translation is CASSRFTEAFF.

The V call is TRBV9, the J call TRBJ2-1; 9 positions match TRBD2. Germline V gene lookup returns CDR1 SGDLS and CDR2 YYNGEE. The ends lost 2 bases at V and 7 bases at J; junction bases unmatched: 7. The CDR3 loop spans 15 amino acids. The CDR3 DNA reads TGTGCCAGCAGCGTCGAGCGGGAGGCAGCGAATGAGCAGTTCTTC. Protein: CASSVEREAANEQFF.

V is TRBV2 and J is TRBJ2-7; TRBD1 aligns across 8 bases. The germline V gene encodes CDR1 SNHLY and CDR2 FYNNEI. The CDR3 totals 15 residues. The V gene end was trimmed by 7 bases and the J gene end by 3 bases; junction bases not matched to a gene: 11. This chain's CDR3 is CASKIGTGSFYEQYF. The CDR3 DNA follows: TGTGCCAGCAAGATTGGGACAGGCTCCTTCTACGAGCAGTACTTC.

Comment on this clone: A junction end diverges from the germline sequence, so it may reflect a read error. The rearrangement joins TRBV7-7 to TRBJ2-2, with D tentatively TRBD2 (6 bases). The CDR3 spans 14 residues. CDR1 SSHAT and CDR2 FNYEAQ come from the germline V gene (reference sequence). The CDR3 sequence is CASRPDYLGGELFF. The CDR3 nucleotides are TGTGCTAGCAGACCGGACTACCTCGGCGGGGAGCTGTTTTTT.

The chain employs TRBV19 and TRBJ1-5, with D unresolved. Germline V gene sequence: CDR1 LNHDA, CDR2 SQIVND (reference sequence). The ends were cut back, 5 bases at V and 6 bases at J, with 11 bases in the middle. This CDR3 is built from 13 residues. The CDR3 spells CASSAFGGQPQHF. The CDR3 DNA follows: TGTGCCAGTAGTGCCTTTGGAGGTCAGCCCCAGCATTTT.

The V call is TRBV6-1, the J call TRBJ2-7, with 7 bases aligning to TRBD2. The germline CDR1 and CDR2 sequences are MNHNS and SASEGT. The V and J ends lost 2 bases and 3 bases, in that order; junction bases with no gene match: 7. The CDR3 sequence is 15 residues long. The CDR3 sequence is CASSESAGAVYEQYF. CDR3 in DNA: TGTGCCAGCAGTGAATCGGCGGGAGCCGTCTACGAGCAGTACTTC.

Notes on this clone: Other DNA sequences in the sample encode the same CDR3. The chain has TRBV5-1 and TRBJ1-4; D is unclear. Trimming left V 5 bases short and J 0 bases short, with 11 bases between. CDR3 length: 15 amino acids. CDR1 and CDR2 from the germline V gene are SGHRS and YFSETQ. The CDR3 reads CASSLEGATNEKLFF. CDR3 sequence (DNA): TGCGCCAGCAGTCTAGAGGGCGCAACTAATGAAAAACTGTTTTTT.

This clone was observed a single time. The chain joins TRBV5-1 to TRBJ2-5; perhaps TRBD2 as D (6 bases). Germline V CDR1 and CDR2: SGHRS, YFSETQ. The CDR3 is 14 residues long. With 1 base removed from V and 4 bases from J, the gap between germline ends came to 11 bases. Here the CDR3 reads CASSLLGRSETQYF. For the CDR3, the DNA is TGCGCCAGCAGCTTGCTGGGGAGGTCAGAGACCCAGTACTTC. Combining the CDR3 with reference TRBV5-1 and TRBJ2-5 gives the whole variable domain KAGVTQTPRYLIKTRGQQVTLSCSPISGHRSVSWYQQTPGQGLQFLFEYFSETQRNKGNFPGRFSGRQFSNSRSEMNVSTLELGDSALYLCASSLLGRSETQYFGPGTRLLVL.

The chain employs TRBV7-9 and TRBJ2-1, with 12 bases lining up with TRBD2. After removal of 5 bases from V and 7 bases from J, the junction contained 12 bases not matched to a gene. Per the germline V gene, CDR1 is SEHNR and CDR2 is FQNEAQ (reference sequence). The CDR3 contains 17 residues. This chain's CDR3 is CASSPRTSGDIRNEQFF. The CDR3 nucleotides are TGTGCCAGCAGCCCCAGGACTAGCGGGGACATCCGAAATGAGCAGTTCTTC.

The genes are TRBV30 and TRBJ2-7; 8 nucleotides align to TRBD1. This CDR3 region has 12 residues. With 5 bases clipped from V and 5 bases from J, the junction kept 5 bases outside the gene matches. Per germline, CDR1 GTSNPN and CDR2 SVGIG (reference sequence). CDR3 residues: CAWGQGTHEQYF. The CDR3 DNA reads TGTGCCTGGGGACAGGGCACCCACGAGCAGTACTTC. The whole variable domain, remainder taken from reference TRBV30 and TRBJ2-7, is SQTIHQWPATLVQPVGSPLSLECTVEGTSNPNLYWYRQAAGRGLQLLFYSVGIGQISSEVPQNLSASRPQDRQFILSSKKLLLSDSGFYLCAWGQGTHEQYFGPGTRLTVT.

The chain couples TRBV27 to TRBJ2-7; a weak D match, TRBD2 (6 bases). The length of the CDR3 is 15 residues. V was cut by 3 bases and J by 5 bases, with 17 bases left in between. The germline V gene encodes CDR1 MNHEY and CDR2 SMNVEV (reference sequence). Here the CDR3 DNA reads TGTGCCAGCAGTTTGGCCGGACTAAACCTAGACGAGCAGTACTTC. Residues: CASSLAGLNLDEQYF.

This chain joins TRBV29-1 and TRBJ2-5; 7 bases map to TRBD2. V was clipped by 7 bases and J by 3 bases; unmatched bases: 8. The CDR3 extends over 13 amino acids. Germline V lookup: CDR1 SQVTM, CDR2 ANQGSEA. This CDR3 is CSAGTIQKETQYF. The CDR3 region has the DNA TGCAGCGCTGGGACTATCCAAAAAGAGACCCAGTACTTC.

About this clone: An end of the junction does not agree with germline; a read error may underlie this. The CDR3 DNA sequence: TGCAGCTTTGAGGGACTGAACTATGGCTACACCTTC. This gives the protein CSFEGLNYGYTF. This chain uses TRBV29-1 with TRBJ1-2; weak D call: TRBD1 (5 bases). The CDR3 is 12 residues long. Germline V gene lookup returns CDR1 SQVTM and CDR2 ANQGSEA.

This sequence joins TRBV28 and TRBJ1-2; no reliable D call. Germline CDR1 and CDR2: MDHEN and SYDVKM. The CDR3 sequence is 14 residues long. Trimming shortened V by 2 bases and J by 4 bases, and 11 bases separated the two germline ends. Here the CDR3 reads CASSLVAEPYGYTF. CDR3 bases: TGTGCCAGCAGTTTAGTGGCGGAACCCTATGGCTACACCTTC.

Note on this clone: Distinct nucleotide sequences in the sample also encode this CDR3. The chain combines TRBV2 with TRBJ2-1; 10 bases fit TRBD2. V was pared by 6 bases and J by 2 bases, with 4 bases of the junction left unmatched. Germline V gene data show CDR1 as SNHLY and CDR2 as FYNNEI. The CDR3 runs 15 residues. For the CDR3, the DNA is TGTGCCAGCAGGCCTCTAGCGGGAGCCTACAATGAGCAGTTCTTC. Its translation: CASRPLAGAYNEQFF.

The CDR3 region has the DNA TGTGCCAGCAGATTAATTTCAAGGCAGGCTTTCAGCACAGATACGCAGTATTTT. Translation gives CASRLISRQAFSTDTQYF. The chain employs TRBV27 and TRBJ2-3; no clear D gene. In germline, CDR1 is MNHEY, CDR2 SMNVEV (reference sequence). V was clipped by 6 bases and J by 0 bases, with 22 bases between them. This CDR3 is built from 18 residues.